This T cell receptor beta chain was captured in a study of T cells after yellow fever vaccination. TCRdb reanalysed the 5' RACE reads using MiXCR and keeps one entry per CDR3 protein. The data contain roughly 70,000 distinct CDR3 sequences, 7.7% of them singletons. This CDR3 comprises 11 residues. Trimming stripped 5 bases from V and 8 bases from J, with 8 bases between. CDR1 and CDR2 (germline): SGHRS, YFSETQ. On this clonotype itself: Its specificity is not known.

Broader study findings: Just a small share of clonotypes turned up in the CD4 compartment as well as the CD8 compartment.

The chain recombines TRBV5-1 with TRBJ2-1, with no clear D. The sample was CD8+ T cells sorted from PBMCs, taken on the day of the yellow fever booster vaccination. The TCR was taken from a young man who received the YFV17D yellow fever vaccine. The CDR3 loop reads CASRGGDEQFF. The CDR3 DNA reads TGCGCCAGCAGGGGTGGCGATGAGCAGTTCTTC.